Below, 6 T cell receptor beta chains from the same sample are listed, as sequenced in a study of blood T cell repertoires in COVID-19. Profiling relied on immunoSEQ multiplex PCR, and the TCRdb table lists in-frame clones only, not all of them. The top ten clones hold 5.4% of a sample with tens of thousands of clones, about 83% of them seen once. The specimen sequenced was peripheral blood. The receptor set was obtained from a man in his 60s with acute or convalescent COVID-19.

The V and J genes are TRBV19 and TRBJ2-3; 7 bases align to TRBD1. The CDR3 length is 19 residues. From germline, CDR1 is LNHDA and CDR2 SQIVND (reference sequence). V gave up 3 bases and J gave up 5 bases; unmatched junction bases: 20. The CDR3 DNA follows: TGTGCCAGTAGTATTACCCCCCCACAGCGAGGGACAGTAAGAGATACGCAGTATTTT. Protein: CASSITPPQRGTVRDTQYF.

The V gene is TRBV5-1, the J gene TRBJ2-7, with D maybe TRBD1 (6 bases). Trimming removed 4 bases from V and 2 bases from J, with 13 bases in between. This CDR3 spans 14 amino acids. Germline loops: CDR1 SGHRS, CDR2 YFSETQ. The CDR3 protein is CASSPPGVTYEQYF. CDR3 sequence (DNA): TGCGCCAGCAGCCCTCCAGGGGTTACCTACGAGCAGTACTTC.

The CDR3 sequence: CATSDSVQGFALIDTQYF. The CDR3 DNA is TGTGCCACCAGTGATTCAGTTCAGGGGTTTGCCTTGATAGATACGCAGTATTTT. V and J are TRBV24-1 and TRBJ2-3; tentatively, D is TRBD1 (6 bases). This CDR3 contains 18 residues. V was clipped by 2 bases and J by 5 bases, with 22 bases between them. Germline V gene lookup returns CDR1 KGHDR and CDR2 SFDVKD.

The CDR3 is CASSMAQANTGELFF. The CDR3 nucleotides are TGTGCCAGTAGTATGGCTCAAGCGAACACCGGGGAGCTGTTTTTT. This rearrangement joins TRBV19 to TRBJ2-2; D is ambiguous. Trimming took 3 bases from V and 0 from J, leaving 8 bases between them. The CDR3 contains 15 residues. Germline CDR1 is LNHDA and CDR2 is SQIVND (reference sequence).

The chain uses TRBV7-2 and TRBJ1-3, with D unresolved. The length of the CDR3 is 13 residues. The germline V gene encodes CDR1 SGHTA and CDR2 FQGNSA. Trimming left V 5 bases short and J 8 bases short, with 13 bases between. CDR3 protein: CASSPLGRDTIYF. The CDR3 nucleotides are TGTGCCAGCAGCCCCTTAGGCCGGGACACCATATATTTT.

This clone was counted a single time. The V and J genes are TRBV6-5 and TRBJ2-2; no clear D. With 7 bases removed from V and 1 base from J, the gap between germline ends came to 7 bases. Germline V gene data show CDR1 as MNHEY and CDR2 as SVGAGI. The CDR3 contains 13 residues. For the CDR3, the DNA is TGTGCCAGCATTTCAGAGAACACCGGGGAGCTGTTTTTT. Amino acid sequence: CASISENTGELFF.